The rows below give T cell receptor beta chains drawn from one sample of a study of CD4 T cells in relation to SARS-CoV-2 and coronaviruses. These receptors are not linked to any known antigen. The protocol was immunoSEQ multiplex PCR, while the TCRdb copy is restricted to in-frame clones and leaves out a portion. The sample carries 25,000 to 30,000 clones, over 60% recorded once. Sequences were obtained from CD4+ T cells from PBMCs, cultured in vitro. Receptor source: a human donor in good health. Each CDR3 is given with its conserved first and last residue. D genes are given only for firm matches.

V gene: TRBV6-6
D gene: TRBD2
J gene: TRBJ2-2
CDR3 protein: CASRHSGGAPGELFF
CDR3 DNA: TGTGCCAGCAGGCATAGCGGGGGGGCCCCCGGGGAGCTGTTTTTT

V gene: TRBV4-3
D gene: TRBD1
J gene: TRBJ2-7
CDR3 protein: CASSQGVGTGKSYEQYF
CDR3 DNA: TGCGCCAGCAGCCAAGGGGTCGGGACAGGGAAGTCCTACGAGCAGTACTTC

V gene: TRBV6-6
D gene: TRBD2
J gene: TRBJ2-1
CDR3 protein: CASSPDPLAGAHLYNEQFF
CDR3 DNA: TGTGCCAGCAGTCCCGACCCTCTCGCGGGAGCGCATCTCTACAATGAGCAGTTCTTC

V gene: TRBV10-3
D gene: TRBD2
J gene: TRBJ2-4
CDR3 protein: CAISESREGQTNIQYF
CDR3 DNA: TGTGCCATCAGTGAGTCGAGGGAGGGTCAAACGAACATTCAGTACTTC

V gene: TRBV27
D gene: TRBD1
J gene: TRBJ1-6
CDR3 protein: CASSRLSGTGTGFFSPLHF
CDR3 DNA: TGTGCCAGCAGTCGATTATCGGGAACCGGGACAGGGTTTTTTTCACCCCTCCACTTT

V gene: TRBV12-3/TRBV12-4
D gene: .
J gene: TRBJ1-3
CDR3 protein: CASRGVSGNTIYF
CDR3 DNA: TGTGCCAGCAGGGGGGTGTCTGGAAACACCATATATTTT

V gene: TRBV2
D gene: TRBD1
J gene: TRBJ1-5
CDR3 protein: CASSLQGQSNQPQHF
CDR3 DNA: TGTGCCAGCAGCTTACAGGGGCAGAGCAATCAGCCCCAGCATTTT

V gene: TRBV4-3
D gene: TRBD2
J gene: TRBJ2-7
CDR3 protein: CASSQVLAGGTYEQYF
CDR3 DNA: TGCGCCAGCAGCCAAGTACTGGCGGGAGGAACCTACGAGCAGTACTTC

V gene: TRBV6-5
D gene: .
J gene: TRBJ1-5
CDR3 protein: CASSPVTYSNQPQHF
CDR3 DNA: TGTGCCAGCAGCCCAGTTACTTATAGCAATCAGCCCCAGCATTTT

V gene: TRBV4-3
D gene: .
J gene: TRBJ2-7
CDR3 protein: CASRRFSTGAYEQYF
CDR3 DNA: TGCGCCAGCAGGCGGTTCTCGACAGGAGCTTACGAGCAGTACTTC

V gene: TRBV6-1
D gene: .
J gene: TRBJ1-5
CDR3 protein: CASTQTVHSNQPQHF
CDR3 DNA: TGTGCCAGCACCCAGACAGTCCATAGCAATCAGCCCCAGCATTTT

V gene: TRBV19
D gene: TRBD1
J gene: TRBJ1-5
CDR3 protein: CASSIRDRELDQPQHF
CDR3 DNA: TGTGCCAGTAGTATCCGGGACAGGGAGTTGGATCAGCCCCAGCATTTT